The sequence of this T cell receptor (beta chain) was determined in a study of blood T cell repertoires in COVID-19. In the study overall: The United States, Italy and Spain provided the acute and convalescent COVID-19 samples. PBMCs, B-cell-depleted T cells, or T cells were the source of the cDNA or gDNA that made up the material.

Profiled with immunoSEQ multiplex PCR; TCRdb holds only in-frame clones, not every one. Seen here are about 160,000 clones, approximately 80% observed once, and the top ten hold less than 3.5%. The V end was cut by 0 bases, the J end by 2 bases, with 10 bases between. CDR3 size: 15 residues. CDR1 and CDR2 from the germline V gene are SGHDT and YYEEEE. This chain connects TRBV5-6 to TRBJ2-3; tentative D call: TRBD1 (6 bases). This clonotype was obtained from an older woman with acute or convalescent COVID-19. Sequencing was done on a sample of peripheral blood. Here the CDR3 reads CASSLGQGTTDTQYF. Written as DNA, the CDR3 is TGTGCCAGCAGCTTGGGGCAGGGGACCACAGATACGCAGTATTTT. The entire variable domain, with the rest obtained from reference TRBV5-6 and TRBJ2-3, is as follows: DAGVTQSPTHLIKTRGQQVTLRCSPKSGHDTVSWYQQALGQGPQFIFQYYEEEERQRGNFPDRFSGHQFPNYSSELNVNALLLGDSALYLCASSLGQGTTDTQYFGPGTRLTVL.